This TCR beta chain emerged from a study of Graves' ophthalmopathy and Graves' hyperthyroidism. CDR3 length equals 16 residues. From germline, CDR1 is SQVTM and CDR2 ANQGSEA. J lost 0 bases, V lost 5 bases, and 10 bases had no gene match. Hyperthyroidism patients, all newly diagnosed, had under 2 months' duration and ages of 18 to 65. Amplification of the TCR beta CDR3 regions used RNA transcripts (as template). The workflow started with a first-round RT-PCR run with HTBI primers and then moved on to a second-round multiplex PCR. TCRdb passed the multiplex PCR reads through MiXCR, listing each CDR3 protein once. The data show a few hundred thousand distinct CDR3 sequences, less than 40% seen once.

The receptor was derived from an adult man with Graves' hyperthyroidism. The gene calls are TRBV29-1 and TRBJ1-1, with 9 bases matching TRBD1. Sequenced: peripheral blood or thyroid tissue (not recorded which). CDR3 sequence reads: CSVYLGQGIMNTEAFF. The CDR3 region has the DNA TGCAGCGTTTACCTTGGACAGGGGATCATGAACACTGAAGCTTTCTTT.